These 14 T cell receptor beta chains came from one sample sequenced in a study of shared clonotypes between healthy human individuals. Only in-frame clones appear in the TCRdb table, and some are missing; sequencing was by immunoSEQ multiplex PCR. In the table there are approximately 810,000 clones, about 91% of which are singletons. CD45RO-negative CD8 cells positively selected for CCR7 made up the naive population, which excluded terminally differentiated effector memory CD45RA+ cells. The sample comprised naive CD8+ T cells sorted from blood. Every receptor here comes from a man aged 25 to 40 in good health.

This clone was detected only a few times. Other DNA sequences of this sample code for an identical CDR3. The chain has TRBV27 and TRBJ2-7; no firm D call. V lost 8 bases to trimming and J lost 4 bases, with 3 bases between them. The CDR3 length is 9 residues. The germline V gene has CDR1 MNHEY and CDR2 SMNVEV (reference sequence). CDR3 loop: CASGYEQYF. The CDR3 coding sequence is TGTGCCAGCGGGTACGAGCAGTACTTC.

The V call is TRBV7-9, the J call TRBJ2-7, with D hard to call. The CDR3 consists of 13 residues. Germline values: CDR1 SEHNR, CDR2 FQNEAQ (reference sequence). V lost 5 bases to trimming and J lost 4 bases, with 12 bases between them. Written as DNA, the CDR3 is TGTGCCAGCAGCCTCAAGGACGGTTACGAGCAGTACTTC. Its protein product is CASSLKDGYEQYF.

The chain is built from TRBV7-7 and TRBJ2-2; tentative D call: TRBD2 (6 bases). The CDR3 covers 13 residues. Trimming removed 8 bases at V and 5 bases at J, with 12 bases between. Per the germline V gene, CDR1 is SSHAT and CDR2 is FNYEAQ (reference sequence). CDR3 region: CASGIRGTGELFF. The DNA for the CDR3 is TGTGCCAGCGGTATCCGGGGGACCGGGGAGCTGTTTTTT.

This chain joins TRBV6-5 and TRBJ1-1, with 7 bases lining up with TRBD1. The V and J ends lost 5 bases and 1 base, in that order; junction bases with no gene match: 7. CDR1 MNHEY and CDR2 SVGAGI come from the germline V gene. The CDR3 contains 15 residues. The CDR3 DNA is TGTGCCAGCAGTACACCGACAGGGCGGAACACTGAAGCTTTCTTT. Its translation: CASSTPTGRNTEAFF.

This chain uses TRBV28 with TRBJ1-1, with D perhaps matching TRBD1 (5 bases). Germline V gene data show CDR1 as MDHEN and CDR2 as SYDVKM. The V and J ends lost 5 bases and 1 base respectively, with 17 bases between them. CDR3 length: 16 amino acids. CDR3 loop: CASSVREQAANTEAFF. DNA for the CDR3: TGTGCCAGCAGTGTCCGGGAACAGGCAGCGAACACTGAAGCTTTCTTT.

This clone was recorded only once. The CDR3 reads CASSPQGAGGRMVYEQYF. As DNA, the CDR3 is TGTGCCAGCAGCCCCCAAGGAGCGGGAGGGAGAATGGTCTACGAGCAGTACTTC. The chain combines TRBV7-2 with TRBJ2-7; TRBD2 matches 10 bases. CDR3 length equals 18 residues. Germline V CDR1 and CDR2: SGHTA, FQGNSA. The ends lost 5 bases at V and 3 bases at J; junction bases unmatched: 16.

The rearrangement links TRBV7-9 to TRBJ2-5; maybe TRBD2 (5 bases). The V and J ends lost 5 bases and 3 bases respectively, with 7 bases between them. Germline-derived CDR1 and CDR2 are SEHNR and FQNEAQ (reference sequence). There are 12 residues in the CDR3. The CDR3 region has the DNA TGTGCCAGCAGCAGAGCGGAAGAGACCCAGTACTTC. Protein sequence: CASSRAEETQYF. The whole variable domain, remainder taken from reference TRBV7-9 and TRBJ2-5, is DTGVSQNPRHKITKRGQNVTFRCDPISEHNRLYWYRQTLGQGPEFLTYFQNEAQLEKSRLLSDRFSAERPKGSFSTLEIQRTEQGDSAMYLCASSRAEETQYFGPGTRLLVL.

This chain links TRBV11-2 with TRBJ1-2; possibly TRBD1 for D (6 bases). Trimming stripped 0 bases from V and 2 bases from J, with 10 bases between. There are 15 residues in the CDR3. Per germline, CDR1 SGHAT and CDR2 FQNNGV. The CDR3 here is CASSLEVGQNYGYTF. For the CDR3, the DNA is TGTGCCAGCAGCTTAGAGGTAGGACAGAACTATGGCTACACCTTC. Full variable domain (remainder filled in from reference TRBV11-2 and TRBJ1-2): EAGVAQSPRYKIIEKRQSVAFWCNPISGHATLYWYQQILGQGPKLLIQFQNNGVVDDSQLPKDRFSAERLKGVDSTLKIQPAKLEDSAVYLCASSLEVGQNYGYTFGSGTRLTVV.

This sequence joins TRBV5-1 and TRBJ2-3; TRBD2 matches at 12 bases. J gave up 5 bases and V 2 bases, and 3 bases lay outside the gene matches. This CDR3 is 15 amino acids long. Looked up from germline, CDR1 is SGHRS and CDR2 is YFSETQ. The DNA for the CDR3 is TGCGCCAGCAGCTTAACTAGCGGGAGGATAGATACGCAGTATTTT. It specifies CASSLTSGRIDTQYF.

This rearrangement joins TRBV7-9 to TRBJ2-1; no clear D. This CDR3 region has 14 residues. V was cut by 5 bases and J by 2 bases, with 10 bases left in between. Per germline, CDR1 SEHNR and CDR2 FQNEAQ (reference sequence). CDR3 protein: CASSQTGAYNEQFF. As DNA, the CDR3 is TGTGCCAGCAGCCAAACCGGCGCCTACAATGAGCAGTTCTTC.

This clone was observed a single time. The chain combines TRBV10-1 with TRBJ2-1; D is possibly TRBD2 (5 bases). Trimming took 3 bases from V and 8 from J, leaving 11 bases between them. Germline CDR1 WNHNN, CDR2 SYGVQD (reference sequence). The CDR3 consists of 13 residues. CDR3 sequence reads: CASSERLAYEQFF. Here the CDR3 DNA reads TGCGCCAGCAGTGAACGCCTAGCATATGAGCAGTTCTTC.

V and J are TRBV2 and TRBJ2-5; the D gene is possibly TRBD2 (6 bases). V lost 7 bases and J 2 bases, leaving 20 bases between the germline ends. The CDR3 is 16 residues long. The germline CDR1 and CDR2 sequences are SNHLY and FYNNEI. The CDR3 sequence is CASTGIAGSLQETQYF. The CDR3 nucleotides read TGTGCCAGCACCGGGATTGCGGGGTCTTTACAAGAGACCCAGTACTTC. Using reference TRBV2 and TRBJ2-5 for the parts outside the CDR3, the full variable domain is EPEVTQTPSHQVTQMGQEVILRCVPISNHLYFYWYRQILGQKVEFLVSFYNNEISEKSEIFDDQFSVERPDGSNFTLKIRSTKLEDSAMYFCASTGIAGSLQETQYFGPGTRLLVL.

The chain combines TRBV7-9 with TRBJ2-7; 10 nucleotides align to TRBD1. CDR3 size: 16 residues. The V gene end was trimmed by 4 bases and the J gene end by 5 bases; junction bases not matched to a gene: 11. Germline V CDR1 and CDR2: SEHNR, FQNEAQ (reference sequence). The CDR3 DNA reads TGTGCCAGCAGCTCCAGCTATGGGACAGGGGTCGACGAGCAGTACTTC. Protein product: CASSSSYGTGVDEQYF. Full variable domain (missing parts from reference TRBV7-9 and TRBJ2-7): DTGVSQNPRHKITKRGQNVTFRCDPISEHNRLYWYRQTLGQGPEFLTYFQNEAQLEKSRLLSDRFSAERPKGSFSTLEIQRTEQGDSAMYLCASSSSYGTGVDEQYFGPGTRLTVT.

The chain carries TRBV2 and TRBJ1-2; D might be TRBD1 (5 bases). There are 13 residues in the CDR3. V lost 6 bases to trimming and J lost 6 bases, with 14 bases between them. CDR1 and CDR2 from the germline V gene are SNHLY and FYNNEI. The CDR3 is CASRKGRPDGYTF. For the CDR3, the DNA is TGTGCCAGCAGAAAGGGACGGCCCGATGGCTACACCTTC.